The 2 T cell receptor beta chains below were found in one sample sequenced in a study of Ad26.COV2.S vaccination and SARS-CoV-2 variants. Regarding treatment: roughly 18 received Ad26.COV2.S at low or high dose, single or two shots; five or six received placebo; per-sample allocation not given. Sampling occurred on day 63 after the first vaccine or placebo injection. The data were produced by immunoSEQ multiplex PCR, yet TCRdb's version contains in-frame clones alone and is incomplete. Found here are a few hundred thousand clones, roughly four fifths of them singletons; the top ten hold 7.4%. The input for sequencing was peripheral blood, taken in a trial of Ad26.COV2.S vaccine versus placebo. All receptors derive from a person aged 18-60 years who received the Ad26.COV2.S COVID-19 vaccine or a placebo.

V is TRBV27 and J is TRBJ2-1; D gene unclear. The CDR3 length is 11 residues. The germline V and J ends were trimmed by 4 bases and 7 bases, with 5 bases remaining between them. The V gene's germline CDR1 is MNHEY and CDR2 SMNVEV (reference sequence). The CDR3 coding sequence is TGTGCCAGCAGTTATATAAATGAGCAGTTCTTC. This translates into CASSYINEQFF.

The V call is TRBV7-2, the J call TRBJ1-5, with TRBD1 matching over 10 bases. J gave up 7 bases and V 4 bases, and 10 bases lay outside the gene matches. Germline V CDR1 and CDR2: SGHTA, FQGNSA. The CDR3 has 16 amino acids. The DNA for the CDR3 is TGTGCCAGCAGCTGTTACGACAGGGGGCGCAGCCAGCCCCAGCATTTT. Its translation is CASSCYDRGRSQPQHF.